This T cell receptor (beta chain) was sequenced in a study of T-cell memory formation after mild COVID-19. Study in general: TCR clusters mostly belonged to single donors.

MiXCR, applied by TCRdb to the 5' RACE reads, yields one record per CDR3 protein. The table has tens of thousands of distinct CDR3 sequences, about 15% seen once. Comment on this clonotype: The antigen remains undetermined.

The CDR3 is 13 residues long. The V gene lost 2 bases and the J gene lost 3 bases, with 8 bases spanning the gap. Looked up from germline, CDR1 is MNHEY and CDR2 is SVGEGT. Whole-study results and caveats: For contracting clones, CD4+ ones sat mainly in CM and EM, CD8+ in EMRA.

Source material: PBMCs or a T cell subset sorted from them (not recorded which). The genes are TRBV6-2 or TRBV6-3 and TRBJ2-7; D not resolved. The origin of this receptor is an adult woman who had mild COVID-19 (a few samples of this study predate the infection). Cell type and time point are not known. The CDR3 DNA sequence: TGTGCCAGCAGTTACGGATCTATCTACGAGCAGTACTTC. Protein product: CASSYGSIYEQYF.